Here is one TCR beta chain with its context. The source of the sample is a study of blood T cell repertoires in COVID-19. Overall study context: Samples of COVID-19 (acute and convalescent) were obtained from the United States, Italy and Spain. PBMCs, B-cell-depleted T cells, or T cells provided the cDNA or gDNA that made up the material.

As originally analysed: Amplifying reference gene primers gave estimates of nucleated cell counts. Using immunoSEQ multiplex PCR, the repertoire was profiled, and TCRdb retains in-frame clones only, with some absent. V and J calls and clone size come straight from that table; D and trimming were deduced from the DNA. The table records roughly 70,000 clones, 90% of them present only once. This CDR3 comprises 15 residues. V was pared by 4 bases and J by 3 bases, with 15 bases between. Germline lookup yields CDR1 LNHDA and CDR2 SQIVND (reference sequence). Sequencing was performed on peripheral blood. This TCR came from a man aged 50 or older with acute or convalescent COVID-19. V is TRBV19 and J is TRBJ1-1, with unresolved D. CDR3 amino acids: CASSTTQQPDTEAFF. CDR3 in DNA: TGTGCCAGTAGTACCACACAGCAGCCGGACACTGAAGCTTTCTTT.